A selection of T cell receptor beta chains follows, all from one sample in a study of T cells after yellow fever vaccination. TCRdb called the 5' RACE reads again in MiXCR, with one record for every CDR3 protein. This table has some 250,000 distinct CDR3 sequences, roughly 3.7% appearing once. Material: PBMCs, obtained 15 days after the yellow fever booster vaccination. These TCRs come from a man between 18 and 35 years old who received the YFV17D yellow fever vaccine. CDR3s include the opening cysteine and the closing phenylalanine or tryptophan.

j_call cdr3_length v_call cdr3_aa
TRBJ1-2 12 TRBV25-1 CASSEFPYGYTF
TRBJ2-1 15 TRBV7-6 CASSSSPHYRGEQFF
TRBJ2-7 17 TRBV5-1 CASSLWPEQDGTDEQYF
TRBJ2-5 14 TRBV5-1 CASSLGGLKETQYF
TRBJ1-2 16 TRBV7-9 CASSLALGTGLYGYTF
TRBJ2-2 17 TRBV9 CASSGGSGTENTGELFF
TRBJ2-6 14 TRBV28 CASTFTSGANVLTF
TRBJ2-1 15 TRBV19 CASSLSGTNNNEQFF
TRBJ2-3 16 TRBV7-2 CASSTDLGPDVDTQYF
TRBJ1-2 13 TRBV5-1 CASSLAGQYGYTF
TRBJ2-5 15 TRBV9 CASSPTSGEEETQYF
TRBJ1-1 11 TRBV11-2 CASSRGAEAFF
TRBJ2-2 15 TRBV20-1 CSARAEGLGTGELFF
TRBJ1-2 13 TRBV4-2 CASSQGEIYGYTF
TRBJ1-1 14 TRBV6-6 CASSYDDRNTEAFF
TRBJ2-2 17 TRBV7-3 CASSLTPDRAYTGELFF
TRBJ1-1 12 TRBV29-1 CSVDRGDTEAFF
TRBJ2-1 15 TRBV19 CASSMGLPIYNEQFF
TRBJ2-2 14 TRBV19 CASSTPGDTGELFF
TRBJ1-2 14 TRBV6-5 CASSYGGTDYGYTF
TRBJ2-1 14 TRBV12-3/TRBV12-4 CASSFAGANNEQFF
TRBJ1-2 10 TRBV19 CASKGGGYTF
TRBJ1-1 14 TRBV9 CASSPQEGGPEAFF
TRBJ2-7 15 TRBV7-9 CASSVPGQGIYEQYF
TRBJ2-1 15 TRBV27 CASSFAPTYYNEQFF
TRBJ2-5 15 TRBV5-5 CASSTGLAPEETQYF
TRBJ1-5 18 TRBV18 CVSSSDRGPTLSNQPQHF
TRBJ2-1 17 TRBV5-6 CASSPPHGGLGGNEQFF
TRBJ1-6 15 TRBV12-3/TRBV12-4 CASSLGAPGTAPLHF
TRBJ1-6 14 TRBV30 CACRTGTVNSPLHF
TRBJ1-1 13 TRBV20-1 CSATGTMNTEAFF
TRBJ1-6 13 TRBV20-1 CSARTWGVSPLHF
TRBJ2-1 15 TRBV5-1 CASSYRRRWGFEQFF
TRBJ2-1 14 TRBV10-3 CAISVGITYNEQFF
TRBJ1-2 13 TRBV11-2 CASSRTLGYGYTF
TRBJ2-5 15 TRBV20-1 CSAPFRQGSGETQYF
TRBJ2-6 16 TRBV20-1 CSASLGSVSGANVLTF
TRBJ2-1 15 TRBV7-6 CASSLMGESYNEQFF
TRBJ1-6 15 TRBV5-6 CASSYRHSYNSPLHF
TRBJ2-5 16 TRBV4-1 CASSQVLAGRQETQYF
TRBJ2-1 15 TRBV20-1 CSARGFGTAHNEQFF
TRBJ2-1 15 TRBV27 CASSLGTSSIWEQFF
TRBJ2-1 15 TRBV12-3/TRBV12-4 CASSLQEVSYNEQFF
TRBJ2-1 16 TRBV6-4 CASSDSTSGGLNEQFF
TRBJ2-1 15 TRBV7-9 CASSFQGPTYNEQFF
TRBJ2-3 13 TRBV29-1 CSEGQGATDTQYF